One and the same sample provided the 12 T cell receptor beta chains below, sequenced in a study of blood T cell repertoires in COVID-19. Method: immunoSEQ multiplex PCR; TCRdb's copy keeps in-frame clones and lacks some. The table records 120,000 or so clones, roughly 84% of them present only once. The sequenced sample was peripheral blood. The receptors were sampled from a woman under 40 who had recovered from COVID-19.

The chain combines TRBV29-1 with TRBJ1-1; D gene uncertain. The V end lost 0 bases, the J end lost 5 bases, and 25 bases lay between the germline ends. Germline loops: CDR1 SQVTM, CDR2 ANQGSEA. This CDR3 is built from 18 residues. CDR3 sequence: CSVEDKVWGSGRGTEAFF. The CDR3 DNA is TGCAGCGTTGAAGATAAGGTGTGGGGTAGCGGGCGCGGGACTGAAGCTTTCTTT.

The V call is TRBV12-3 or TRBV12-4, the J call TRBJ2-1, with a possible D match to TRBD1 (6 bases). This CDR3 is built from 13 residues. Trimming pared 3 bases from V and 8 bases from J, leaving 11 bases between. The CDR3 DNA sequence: TGTGCCAGCAGTTTTACAGGGTCCCATGAGCAGTTCTTC. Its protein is CASSFTGSHEQFF.

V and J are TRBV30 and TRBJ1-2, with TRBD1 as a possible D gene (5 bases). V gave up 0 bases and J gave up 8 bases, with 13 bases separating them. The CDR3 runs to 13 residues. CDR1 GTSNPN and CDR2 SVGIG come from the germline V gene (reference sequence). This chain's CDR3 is CAWSVGGTGGYTF. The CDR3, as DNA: TGTGCCTGGAGTGTAGGAGGGACGGGAGGCTACACCTTC.

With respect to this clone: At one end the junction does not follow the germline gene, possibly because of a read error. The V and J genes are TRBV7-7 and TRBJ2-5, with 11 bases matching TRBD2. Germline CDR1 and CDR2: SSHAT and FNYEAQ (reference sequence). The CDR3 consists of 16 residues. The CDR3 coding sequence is TGTGCTAGCAGCTTCCTGACTAGCGGGGACCAAGAGACCCAGTACTTC. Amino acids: CASSFLTSGDQETQYF.

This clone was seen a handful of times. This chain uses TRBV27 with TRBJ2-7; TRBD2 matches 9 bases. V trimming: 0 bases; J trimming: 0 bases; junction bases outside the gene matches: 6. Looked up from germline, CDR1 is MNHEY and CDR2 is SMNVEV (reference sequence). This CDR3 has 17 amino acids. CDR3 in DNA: TGTGCCAGCAGTTTATCCTCGACTAGCGGTTACTCCTACGAGCAGTACTTC. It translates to CASSLSSTSGYSYEQYF.

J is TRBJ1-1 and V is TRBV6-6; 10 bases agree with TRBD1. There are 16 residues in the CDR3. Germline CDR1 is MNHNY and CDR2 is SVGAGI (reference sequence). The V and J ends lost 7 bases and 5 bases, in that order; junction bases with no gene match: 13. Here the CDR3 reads CASTKDRGRMGTEAFF. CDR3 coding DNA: TGTGCCAGCACAAAAGACAGGGGGCGGATGGGGACTGAAGCTTTCTTT.

CDR3 residues: CATSASFGGTDTQYF. The CDR3 DNA sequence: TGTGCCACCAGTGCATCCTTCGGGGGCACAGATACGCAGTATTTT. The V and J genes are TRBV24-1 and TRBJ2-3; TRBD2 might be the D (5 bases). The CDR3 is made up of 15 amino acids. CDR1 and CDR2 (germline): KGHDR, SFDVKD. Trimming removed 5 bases from V and 1 base from J, with 12 bases in between.

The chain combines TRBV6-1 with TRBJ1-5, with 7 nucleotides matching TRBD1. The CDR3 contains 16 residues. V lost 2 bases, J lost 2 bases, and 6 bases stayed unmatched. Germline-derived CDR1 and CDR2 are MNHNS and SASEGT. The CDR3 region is CASSESSGTGNQPQHF. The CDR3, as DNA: TGTGCCAGCAGTGAAAGCTCCGGGACAGGCAATCAGCCCCAGCATTTT.

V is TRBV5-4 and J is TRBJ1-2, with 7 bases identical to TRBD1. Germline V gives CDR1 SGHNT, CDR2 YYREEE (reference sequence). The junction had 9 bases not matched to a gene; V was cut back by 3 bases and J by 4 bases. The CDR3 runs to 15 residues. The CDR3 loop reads CASSSRQGNRYGYTF. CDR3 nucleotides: TGTGCCAGCAGCTCCCGACAGGGCAACCGCTATGGCTACACCTTC.

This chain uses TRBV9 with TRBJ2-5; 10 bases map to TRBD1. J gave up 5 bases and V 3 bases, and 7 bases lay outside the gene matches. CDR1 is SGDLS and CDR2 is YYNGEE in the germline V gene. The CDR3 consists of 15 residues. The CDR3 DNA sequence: TGTGCCAGCAGCGCGACAGGGGGCGAATGGGAGACCCAGTACTTC. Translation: CASSATGGEWETQYF.

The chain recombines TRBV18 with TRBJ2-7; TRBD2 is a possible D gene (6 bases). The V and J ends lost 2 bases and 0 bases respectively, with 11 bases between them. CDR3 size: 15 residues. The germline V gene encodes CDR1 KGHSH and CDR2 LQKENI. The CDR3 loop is CASSPSGTPSYEQYF. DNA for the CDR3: TGTGCCAGCTCACCAAGTGGGACTCCCTCCTACGAGCAGTACTTC.

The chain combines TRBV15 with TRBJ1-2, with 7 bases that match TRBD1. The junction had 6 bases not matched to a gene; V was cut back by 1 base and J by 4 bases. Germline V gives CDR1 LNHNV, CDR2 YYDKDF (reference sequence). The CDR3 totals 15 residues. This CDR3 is CATSRGGQPLYGYTF. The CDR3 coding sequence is TGTGCCACCAGCAGAGGGGGACAGCCCCTCTATGGCTACACCTTC.